These T cell receptor beta chains were read from a single sample in a study of T cell responses to AZD1222 COVID-19 vaccine. Sequencing used immunoSEQ multiplex PCR; TCRdb keeps in-frame clones, though not all of them. There are around 70,000 clones in the sample; about three quarters occur only once, and 12% lies in the top ten. Sequencing used peripheral blood, obtained on day 0 of AZD1222 vaccination. These receptors were taken from an adult in good health. Each CDR3 is given with its conserved first and last residue. The order of the fields is clone size, J gene, D gene, V gene, CDR3 protein, CDR3 DNA. D genes are given only for firm matches. Clone size is stated in some rows and not others, as once, few, many or a class when expanded.

clone_size: few
j_call: TRBJ2-1
d_call: .
v_call: TRBV11-2
cdr3_aa: CASSSGFIQRYNEQFF
cdr3_nt: TGTGCCAGCAGCTCTGGTTTCATCCAAAGATACAATGAGCAGTTCTTC

clone_size: .
j_call: TRBJ1-5
d_call: TRBD1
v_call: TRBV5-1
cdr3_aa: CASSLVGGSNQPQHF
cdr3_nt: TGCGCCAGCAGCTTGGTAGGGGGCTCCAATCAGCCCCAGCATTTT

clone_size: medium-sized
j_call: TRBJ2-7
d_call: .
v_call: TRBV3-1/TRBV3-2
cdr3_aa: CASSQDSRPYEQYF
cdr3_nt: TGTGCCAGCAGCCAAGACTCGCGCCCCTACGAGCAGTACTTC

clone_size: .
j_call: TRBJ2-3
d_call: TRBD2
v_call: TRBV7-8
cdr3_aa: CASSPRGGPTDTQYF
cdr3_nt: TGTGCCAGCAGCCCCCGGGGGGGACCCACAGATACGCAGTATTTT

clone_size: medium-sized
j_call: TRBJ2-6
d_call: .
v_call: TRBV6-5
cdr3_aa: CASSYASSGANVLTF
cdr3_nt: TGTGCCAGCAGTTACGCCAGCTCTGGGGCCAACGTCCTGACTTTC

clone_size: .
j_call: TRBJ1-6
d_call: .
v_call: TRBV6-2/TRBV6-3
cdr3_aa: CASSPGGGSGSYNLPLHF
cdr3_nt: TGTGCCAGCAGCCCTGGGGGGGGTTCGGGCTCCTATAATTTACCCCTCCACTTT

clone_size: .
j_call: TRBJ2-7
d_call: TRBD1
v_call: TRBV25-1
cdr3_aa: CASSPSRDRQYEQYF
cdr3_nt: TGTGCCAGCAGTCCGTCCCGGGACAGACAATACGAGCAGTACTTC

clone_size: .
j_call: TRBJ2-3
d_call: .
v_call: TRBV5-4
cdr3_aa: CASSLMGSKSTDTQYF
cdr3_nt: TGTGCCAGCAGCTTGATGGGGTCTAAGAGCACAGATACGCAGTATTTT

clone_size: few
j_call: TRBJ2-1
d_call: .
v_call: TRBV4-3
cdr3_aa: CASSQDRIFNEQFF
cdr3_nt: TGCGCCAGCAGCCAAGATCGAATTTTTAATGAGCAGTTCTTC

clone_size: .
j_call: TRBJ1-4
d_call: .
v_call: TRBV9
cdr3_aa: CASSVEAFNEKLFF
cdr3_nt: TGTGCCAGCAGCGTAGAAGCTTTTAATGAAAAACTGTTTTTT

clone_size: .
j_call: TRBJ2-1
d_call: TRBD2
v_call: TRBV2
cdr3_aa: CASRLAGGFYNEQFF
cdr3_nt: TGTGCCAGCAGACTAGCGGGGGGTTTTTACAATGAGCAGTTCTTC

clone_size: once
j_call: TRBJ2-7
d_call: .
v_call: TRBV7-2
cdr3_aa: CASSLVDAGGFSTNYEQYF
cdr3_nt: TGTGCCAGCAGCTTAGTGGACGCGGGCGGATTCTCGACGAATTACGAGCAGTACTTC